Each of the 21 T cell receptor beta chains below was sequenced from the same sample in a study of human T cells and chemical hapten exposure (dated by TCRdb to the early 2020s). This specimen's time point label, interpreted: patch test 1, 2 weeks after DPC sensitization. Interpreted using the paper, the treatment or condition label stands for: therapeutic diphenylcyclopropenone sensitization with weekly scalp DPC. Library creation used RACE. Sequencing used a NextSeq 500. TCRdb applied fastp at Q25 and MiXCR to the public reads, then kept only in-frame beta chains. Each CDR3 protein gets just one entry, which takes the most common genes and DNA from the rows behind it. The sample table holds tens of thousands of distinct CDR3 sequences, of which around 10% were seen once. Jointly, the top ten make up roughly 4.2% of the sample. The sample in question was whole blood, obtained in connection with sensitization to the hapten diphenylcyclopropenone (DPC). These receptors all come from a woman aged 45-60 years with alopecia areata. Some clones in this sample may be carry-over from other donors' samples.

This clonotype was seen only a few times. The V gene is TRBV6-4, the J gene TRBJ1-5, with 8 bases identical to TRBD1. V lost 8 bases, J lost 5 bases, and 8 bases stayed unmatched. This CDR3 spans 14 amino acids. Germline V gene data show CDR1 as MRHNA and CDR2 as SNTAGT. This CDR3 reads CASSDRDRDQPQHF. CDR3 sequence (DNA): TGTGCCAGCTCGGACAGGGATAGGGATCAGCCCCAGCATTTT.

The sample holds many counts of this clonotype. The chain joins TRBV12-3 or TRBV12-4 to TRBJ2-2; D is unclear. V was shortened by 1 base and J by 2 bases, with 5 bases between the two germline ends. This CDR3 has 14 amino acids. The CDR3 reads CASSLGLNTGELFF. The CDR3 DNA sequence: TGTGCCAGCAGTTTAGGACTTAACACCGGGGAGCTGTTTTTT.

The chain employs TRBV5-1 and TRBJ2-2, with TRBD2 matching over 7 bases. The junction had 3 bases not matched to a gene; V was cut back by 0 bases and J by 1 base. The CDR3 is 16 amino acids. CDR1 and CDR2 (germline): SGHRS, YFSETQ. In DNA form, the CDR3 reads TGCGCCAGCAGCTTGGCGTCTAGCGGGAACACCGGGGAGCTGTTTTTT. Protein product: CASSLASSGNTGELFF.

The sample holds many counts of this clonotype. This chain uses TRBV2 with TRBJ2-1; no clear D. Germline assignment: CDR1 SNHLY and CDR2 FYNNEI. V shed 6 bases and J shed 6 bases, with 12 bases lying between them. The CDR3 contains 13 residues. In DNA, the CDR3 is TGTGCCAGCAGCGCCGACGTCGGCAATGAGCAGTTCTTC. Protein: CASSADVGNEQFF.

This clonotype occurred many times. V gene TRBV5-6 combines with J gene TRBJ1-2, with D maybe TRBD1 (6 bases). Germline V gene data show CDR1 as SGHDT and CDR2 as YYEEEE. Trimming left V 3 bases short and J 3 bases short, with 18 bases between. The CDR3 loop spans 16 amino acids. The CDR3 region is CASSSWGIQGYYGYTF. The DNA for the CDR3 is TGTGCCAGCAGCTCGTGGGGCATACAGGGTTACTATGGCTACACCTTC.

This clonotype was seen many times. The CDR3 region is CASSQDLPRSSYEQYF. For the CDR3, the DNA is TGTGCCAGCAGCCAAGATCTCCCTCGGAGCTCCTACGAGCAGTACTTC. The gene calls are TRBV3-1 and TRBJ2-7, with D uncertain. This CDR3 region has 16 residues. Germline loops: CDR1 LGHDT, CDR2 YNNKEL (reference sequence). Trimming removed 0 bases at V and 0 bases at J, with 12 bases between.

V gene TRBV20-1 combines with J gene TRBJ2-7; 8 bases fit TRBD1. Germline V gives CDR1 DFQATT, CDR2 SNEGSKA (reference sequence). V was clipped by 1 base and J by 6 bases; unmatched bases: 8. The CDR3 is made up of 14 amino acids. This CDR3 is CSARGRTGPSEQYF. In DNA, the CDR3 is TGCAGTGCTAGAGGACGGACAGGGCCCAGCGAGCAGTACTTC.

In this sample, this clonotype turned up many times. This chain connects TRBV20-1 to TRBJ1-3, with 7 nucleotides matching TRBD1. The CDR3 loop spans 13 amino acids. Trimming cost V 3 bases and J 2 bases; bases outside gene matches: 1. CDR1 is DFQATT and CDR2 is SNEGSKA in the germline V gene (reference sequence). The CDR3 nucleotides are TGCAGTGCTAGGACAGGGACTGGAAACACCATATATTTT. This gives the protein CSARTGTGNTIYF.

In this sample, this clonotype turned up a few times. The genes are TRBV28 and TRBJ2-7; 11 bases align to TRBD2. The CDR3 consists of 16 residues. J was trimmed by 2 bases and V by 6 bases; bases with no gene match: 9. Germline loops: CDR1 MDHEN, CDR2 SYDVKM. The CDR3 DNA sequence: TGTGCCAGCAGCCCAACTCGGACTAGCGGGCCCTACGAGCAGTACTTC. It encodes CASSPTRTSGPYEQYF.

This chain connects TRBV9 to TRBJ2-1, with 10 bases identical to TRBD2. CDR3 size: 17 residues. CDR1 SGDLS and CDR2 YYNGEE come from the germline V gene. The V segment lost 0 bases and the J segment 8 bases; nucleotides outside the gene matches: 11. The chain's CDR3 is CASSVGLSGRARDEQFF. CDR3 coding DNA: TGTGCCAGCAGCGTAGGCCTGAGCGGGAGGGCCAGGGATGAGCAGTTCTTC.

This clonotype was counted ten times or more. The chain recombines TRBV20-1 with TRBJ2-7; D is ambiguous. The CDR3 totals 13 residues. Per the germline V gene, CDR1 is DFQATT and CDR2 is SNEGSKA (reference sequence). Trimming cost V 6 bases and J 4 bases, with 16 bases left between them. CDR3 sequence: CSAVSPPLYEQYF. The CDR3 bases are TGCAGTGCGGTGTCCCCTCCCCTATACGAGCAGTACTTC.

The table lists this clonotype with a few counts. The chain employs TRBV29-1 and TRBJ2-7, with D tentatively TRBD1 or TRBD2 (5 bases each). The CDR3 is 13 residues long. Germline assignment: CDR1 SQVTM and CDR2 ANQGSEA. V lost 5 bases, J lost 3 bases, and 14 bases lay in between. For the CDR3, the DNA is TGCAGCGTTCGGCCTGGGGGAGTCTACGAGCAGTACTTC. This sequence encodes CSVRPGGVYEQYF.

This clonotype was recorded a few times. This chain links TRBV3-1 with TRBJ1-2; D is undetermined. CDR3 size: 13 residues. CDR1 and CDR2 from the germline V gene are LGHDT and YNNKEL (reference sequence). V was clipped by 3 bases and J by 3 bases, with 8 bases between them. The CDR3 region is CASSQDRDYGYTF. As DNA, the CDR3 is TGTGCCAGCAGCCAGGATAGGGACTATGGCTACACCTTC.

At least ten counts were recorded for this clonotype. This CDR3 is CASSQQGTQPQHF. The CDR3 coding sequence is TGTGCCAGCAGCCAACAGGGGACTCAGCCCCAGCATTTT. The V gene is TRBV4-2, the J gene TRBJ1-5; possibly TRBD1 for D (6 bases). CDR1 and CDR2 from the germline V gene are LGHNA and YNFKEQ. V lost 2 bases, J lost 6 bases, and 8 bases lay in between. CDR3 length: 13 amino acids.

In this sample, this clonotype turned up many times. The J gene is TRBJ2-2, the V gene TRBV18; TRBD1 might be the D (5 bases). The germline V gene encodes CDR1 KGHSH and CDR2 LQKENI. V lost 6 bases to trimming and J lost 5 bases, with 13 bases between them. This CDR3 has 14 amino acids. CDR3 nucleotide sequence: TGTGCCAGCTCGGCGTCTACAGGAACCGGGGAGCTGTTTTTT. Translation gives CASSASTGTGELFF.

V and J are TRBV29-1 and TRBJ2-1, with 8 bases fitting TRBD1. Per germline, CDR1 SQVTM and CDR2 ANQGSEA. J was trimmed by 0 bases and V by 3 bases; bases with no gene match: 7. This CDR3 is built from 16 residues. CDR3 amino acids: CSVEKAGGISYNEQFF. For the CDR3, the DNA is TGCAGCGTTGAGAAGGCAGGGGGCATCTCCTACAATGAGCAGTTCTTC.

This clonotype was detected ten times or more. The chain recombines TRBV19 with TRBJ2-3; D is undetermined. The CDR3 has 15 residues. Trimming removed 3 bases at V and 0 bases at J, with 10 bases between. CDR1 LNHDA and CDR2 SQIVND come from the germline V gene (reference sequence). CDR3 nucleotide sequence: TGTGCCAGTAGTATTTGGCAGACCAGCACAGATACGCAGTATTTT. Protein product: CASSIWQTSTDTQYF.

This clonotype was counted a single time. Being one base from a much bigger clone, this may be a read error. The rearrangement links TRBV27 to TRBJ1-6; the D gene is possibly TRBD1 (5 bases). The CDR3 covers 15 residues. CDR1 and CDR2 from the germline V gene are MNHEY and SMNVEV (reference sequence). Here the CDR3 DNA reads TGTGCCAGCAATTTAGCTTGGAGGGGCAATTCACCCCTCCACTTT. Translation: CASNLAWRGNSPLHF.

This clonotype was seen repeatedly, ten times or more. The CDR3 DNA reads as TGTGCCAGCAGCTCCCGCGTGGGGAATCAAGAGACCCAGTACTTC. Amino acids: CASSSRVGNQETQYF. The rearrangement joins TRBV7-3 to TRBJ2-5; no reliable D call. V dropped 4 bases and J dropped 2 bases, with 14 bases sitting between them. CDR3 length: 15 residues. Germline CDR1 SGHTA, CDR2 FQGTGA. Supplemented by reference TRBV7-3 and TRBJ2-5, the full variable domain reads GAGVSQTPSNKVTEKGKYVELRCDPISGHTALYWYRQSLGQGPEFLIYFQGTGAADDSGLPNDRFFAVRPEGSVSTLKIQRTERGDSAVYLCASSSRVGNQETQYFGPGTRLLVL.

The sample holds a few counts of this clonotype. The chain joins TRBV7-6 to TRBJ2-5, with D maybe TRBD1 (5 bases). Trimming removed 4 bases at V and 4 bases at J, with 19 bases between. The CDR3 runs to 16 residues. CDR1 is SGHVS and CDR2 is FNYEAQ in the germline V gene. DNA for the CDR3: TGTGCCAGCAGCTACCCACATCAGGGTGTCGCAGAGACCCAGTACTTC. Its protein product is CASSYPHQGVAETQYF.

This clonotype was observed a few times. The CDR3 region is CSAVGLHPGGANVLTF. CDR3 bases: TGCAGTGCCGTGGGACTTCACCCTGGTGGGGCCAACGTCCTGACTTTC. The J gene is TRBJ2-6, the V gene TRBV20-1; possibly TRBD2 for D (6 bases). This CDR3 spans 16 amino acids. The V gene's germline CDR1 is DFQATT and CDR2 SNEGSKA (reference sequence). The ends were cut back, 6 bases at V and 3 bases at J, with 18 bases in the middle.